These 12 T cell receptor beta chains were sequenced from one sample in a study of cytomegalovirus exposure and HLA in healthy donors (dated by TCRdb to 2016 to 2017). The library was made by the immunoSEQ multiplex PCR assay. A mixture of 60 forward primers for TCR Vbeta segments and 13 reverse primers for TCR Jbeta segments was used in the multiplex PCR. TCRdb's version of the immuneACCESS table is confined to in-frame rearrangements and falls short of the full clone set. An unresolved V gene accounts for under half of the shortfall where checked; the remainder is of unknown origin. This sample comprises about 130,000 clones, around 70% of them detected only once. The leading ten clones occupy about 2.7% of the sample. Sample: PBMCs. The origin of the receptors is a woman aged 55-69 years in good health and CMV-seropositive.

The V gene is TRBV5-1, the J gene TRBJ1-2; the D gene is possibly TRBD1 (5 bases). Trimming took 3 bases from V and 3 from J, leaving 6 bases between them. From germline, CDR1 is SGHRS and CDR2 YFSETQ. The CDR3 runs 12 residues. The CDR3 region is CASSWGDYGYTF. The DNA for the CDR3 is TGCGCCAGCAGCTGGGGGGACTATGGCTACACCTTC.

This clone was seen a few times. V usage is TRBV5-1 and J usage is TRBJ1-3; D gene unclear. Per germline, CDR1 SGHRS and CDR2 YFSETQ. The CDR3 spans 15 residues. Trimming pared 4 bases from V and 2 bases from J, leaving 13 bases between. Here the CDR3 DNA reads TGCGCCAGCAGCCAAACAGCAATTACTGGAAACACCATATATTTT. Its translation is CASSQTAITGNTIYF.

The V and J genes are TRBV7-9 and TRBJ1-1; a possible D gene is TRBD1 (6 bases). V shed 5 bases and J shed 0 bases, with 16 bases lying between them. Germline V gene lookup returns CDR1 SEHNR and CDR2 FQNEAQ (reference sequence). This CDR3 has 16 amino acids. This chain's CDR3 is CASSGQGLLMNTEAFF. The CDR3, as DNA: TGTGCCAGCAGCGGCCAGGGGCTTTTAATGAACACTGAAGCTTTCTTT.

The chain employs TRBV7-9 and TRBJ1-1; 7 nucleotides align to TRBD1. The CDR3 is made up of 13 amino acids. Germline CDR1 SEHNR, CDR2 FQNEAQ (reference sequence). J lost 7 bases, V lost 10 bases, and 12 bases had no gene match. CDR3 protein: CATEEGASNEAFF. CDR3 coding DNA: TGTGCCACCGAAGAGGGGGCCTCCAATGAAGCTTTCTTT.

The chain uses TRBV27 and TRBJ1-2; D is uncertain. Trimming took off 2 bases at V and 1 base at J, with 11 bases between the two ends. CDR3 size: 15 residues. Germline values: CDR1 MNHEY, CDR2 SMNVEV (reference sequence). The CDR3 nucleotides are TGTGCCAGCAGTTTAAGAGGGAGTAATAACTATGGCTACACCTTC. This gives the protein CASSLRGSNNYGYTF.

V gene TRBV19 combines with J gene TRBJ2-2, with 9 nucleotides matching TRBD1. Trimming removed 5 bases from V and 5 bases from J; junction bases left unmatched: 9. The CDR3 totals 16 residues. Germline CDR1 LNHDA, CDR2 SQIVND (reference sequence). The CDR3 coding sequence is TGTGCCAGTAGTTCACAGGGGGCGCTTGGAACCGGGGAGCTGTTTTTT. This codes for CASSSQGALGTGELFF.

The J gene is TRBJ2-3, the V gene TRBV4-2, with 9 bases fitting TRBD2. The CDR3 consists of 16 residues. V shed 2 bases and J 4 bases; nucleotides not matched to a gene: 7. Germline CDR1 LGHNA, CDR2 YNFKEQ. CDR3 in amino acids: CASSQKLSGGPDTQYF. The CDR3 DNA reads TGTGCCAGCAGCCAAAAGCTGAGCGGGGGGCCAGATACGCAGTATTTT.

The chain joins TRBV10-3 to TRBJ2-7, with TRBD2 as a possible D gene (6 bases). Between the trimmed V and J ends, which lost 4 bases and 4 bases, there was a span of 14 bases. CDR1 is ENHRY, CDR2 SYGVKD, per germline. CDR3 length: 14 residues. The CDR3 reads CAISVKGGSYEQYF. The CDR3 DNA sequence: TGTGCCATCAGTGTCAAGGGAGGATCTTACGAGCAGTACTTC.

The chain employs TRBV5-8 and TRBJ1-3; D remains ambiguous. Germline CDR1 is SGHTS and CDR2 is YDEGEE. The CDR3 extends over 15 amino acids. Trimming left V 4 bases short and J 2 bases short, with 13 bases between. The CDR3 sequence is CASSHLQRAGNTIYF. DNA of the CDR3: TGTGCCAGCAGCCACCTACAGAGGGCTGGAAACACCATATATTTT.

This clone was detected only a few times. Written as DNA, the CDR3 is TGTGCCAGCAGCTTGGAGACGATCTCCTACAATGAGCAGTTCTTC. Translated, it gives CASSLETISYNEQFF. The rearrangement links TRBV7-2 to TRBJ2-1; D is unclear. V gave up 3 bases and J gave up 0 bases, with 9 bases separating them. The germline V gene encodes CDR1 SGHTA and CDR2 FQGNSA. This CDR3 spans 15 amino acids.

The rearrangement joins TRBV10-3 to TRBJ1-1, with 7 bases lining up with TRBD1. The CDR3 is made up of 11 amino acids. V dropped 5 bases and J dropped 7; count of bases not matched to a gene: 1. Per germline, CDR1 ENHRY and CDR2 SYGVKD. CDR3 nucleotides: TGTGCCATCAGTCGGGACAGTGAAGCTTTCTTT. Protein: CAISRDSEAFF.

V usage is TRBV25-1 and J usage is TRBJ1-5; no clear D. CDR3 length: 14 residues. Trimming shortened V by 1 base and J by 5 bases, and 9 bases separated the two germline ends. The germline gives CDR1 MGHDK, CDR2 SYGVNS. The CDR3 nucleotides read TGTGCCAGCAGTGAATTAGGCGGTGATCAGCCCCAGCATTTT. This translates into CASSELGGDQPQHF.